This entry concerns a single T cell receptor (beta chain). The data were obtained in a study of T-cell reconstitution after alpha-beta-depleted transplantation in children. TCRbeta library construction was performed incorporating unique molecular identifiers. A single record per CDR3 protein comes from TCRdb applying MiXCR to the PCR reads. The table records around 960,000 distinct CDR3 sequences, 25% to 35% of them present only once. The CDR3 is 16 amino acids. V shed 4 bases and J shed 0 bases, with 15 bases lying between them. The germline gives CDR1 SGHRS, CDR2 YFSETQ. The receptor comes from a boy in the first two years of life who had a stem cell transplant for SCID, so the T cells may come from the graft donor. The V gene is TRBV5-1, the J gene TRBJ2-3, with D possibly being TRBD2 (6 bases). The sequencing here drew on PBMCs, mostly from graft donor cells, taken 360 days after TCRalphabeta/CD19-depleted stem cell transplant. CDR3 in DNA: TGCGCCAGCAGCGGCCCGGGACTGTCTAGCACAGATACGCAGTATTTT. Translation: CASSGPGLSSTDTQYF.